Sequencing of this T cell receptor (beta chain) was carried out in a study of control samples from healthy donors and cancer patients. Repertoires were generated with immunoSEQ multiplex PCR, while TCRdb's copy carries only in-frame clones and drops some. The table includes about 79,000 clones, 93% detected once. The CDR3 contains 17 residues. Looked up from germline, CDR1 is LNHDA and CDR2 is SQIVND (reference sequence). With V trimmed by 3 bases and J by 2 bases, 8 bases remained unmatched. This clone was recorded a few times. The chain uses TRBV19 and TRBJ2-1; the match to TRBD2 covers 9 bases. Sequenced sample: PBMCs. This receptor was taken from a woman aged 40 to 50 with lung cancer. The DNA for the CDR3 is TGTGCCAGTAGTATCTCAGGCGGGGGGGCCACCTACAATGAGCAGTTCTTC. This gives the protein CASSISGGGATYNEQFF.